The table lists the clone carrying this T cell receptor (beta chain) with many counts. Germline CDR1 reads SGHTA; CDR2 reads FQGNSA. V lost 5 bases to trimming and J lost 3 bases, with 4 bases between them. This CDR3 is 12 amino acids long. This sample was included in a study of low-dose radiotherapy and immunotherapy resistance in tumors. Priming of first-strand cDNA relied on TRAV- and TRBV-specific primers (covering alpha and beta chains). A roughly 19-cycle PCR with a constant-region primer and V-primer adapter amplified TCRs. In TCRdb, the reads were re-called with MiXCR into one record per CDR3 protein. Found here are some 88,000 distinct CDR3 sequences, roughly a tenth of them singletons; the top ten hold around 0.97%. Stated time point: before trial treatment.

This sequence joins TRBV7-2 and TRBJ2-2; D unclear. This clonotype was obtained from a male donor with prostate cancer. The source was PBMCs, collected before treatment. CDR3 sequence reads: CASSRDTGELFF. CDR3 sequence (DNA): TGTGCCAGCAGCCGTGACACCGGGGAGCTGTTTTTT.